A single sample is the source of the 27 T cell receptor beta chains below, sequenced in a study of OX40 agonist ivuxolimab in advanced cancers. The assay was immunoSEQ multiplex PCR, and TCRdb's table has in-frame clones only and misses some. The table has some 95,000 clones, about 88% seen once. Sequencing used CD4+ or CD8+ T cells sorted from blood, obtained in a trial of the OX40 agonist ivuxolimab. These receptors were obtained from an adult with an advanced solid tumor such as melanoma, head and neck, liver or kidney cancer.

The chain carries TRBV7-3 and TRBJ2-7; tentatively, D is TRBD1 (6 bases). V was pared by 1 base and J by 5 bases, with 9 bases between. The CDR3 has 13 amino acids. Germline V CDR1 and CDR2: SGHTA, FQGTGA. The chain's CDR3 is CASSLNREHEQYF. The CDR3 bases are TGTGCCAGCAGCTTAAACAGGGAACACGAGCAGTACTTC.

This clone was seen a handful of times. J is TRBJ1-1 and V is TRBV28; maybe TRBD1 (6 bases). Germline V gene lookup returns CDR1 MDHEN and CDR2 SYDVKM. The CDR3 has 14 residues. Trimming removed 6 bases from V and 5 bases from J, with 16 bases in between. This CDR3 reads CASSPGGTGTEAFF. CDR3 DNA: TGTGCCAGCAGCCCTGGGGGCACGGGGACTGAAGCTTTCTTT.

Remarks on this clone: Within the sample, other DNA sequences also encode this same CDR3. J is TRBJ2-7 and V is TRBV7-2; 7 nucleotides match TRBD1. Trimming took 5 bases from V and 9 from J; bases not matched to a gene: 7. CDR1 and CDR2 (germline): SGHTA, FQGNSA. CDR3 length: 12 residues. CDR3 residues: CASSPQGGGQYF. The CDR3 DNA reads TGTGCCAGCAGCCCACAAGGGGGCGGGCAGTACTTC.

This clone was counted a single time. This rearrangement joins TRBV14 to TRBJ2-5; D gene unclear. The CDR3 spans 12 residues. Per the germline V gene, CDR1 is SGHDN and CDR2 is FVKESK. The V gene lost 1 base and the J gene lost 4 bases, with 4 bases spanning the gap. The CDR3 reads CASSQVVETQYF. CDR3 bases: TGTGCCAGCAGCCAAGTCGTAGAGACCCAGTACTTC.

This clone was observed a handful of times. The chain has TRBV19 and TRBJ1-5; unclear D gene. The CDR3 extends over 14 amino acids. CDR1 and CDR2 from the germline V gene are LNHDA and SQIVND (reference sequence). The V end was cut by 2 bases, the J end by 4 bases, with 9 bases between. The CDR3 region is CASSIQVGNQPQHF. Written as DNA, the CDR3 is TGTGCCAGTAGTATACAGGTGGGGAATCAGCCCCAGCATTTT.

The gene calls are TRBV28 and TRBJ2-5; 7 bases are a match to TRBD2. Per germline, CDR1 MDHEN and CDR2 SYDVKM. Trimming removed 10 bases from V and 5 bases from J; junction bases left unmatched: 19. The CDR3 contains 16 residues. DNA of the CDR3: TGTGCCACCACTTCAGCGGCTAGCGGAGTCGGGGAGACCCAGTACTTC. Its protein product is CATTSAASGVGETQYF.

V gene TRBV5-1 combines with J gene TRBJ2-2; TRBD2 agrees at 7 bases. CDR3 length: 15 residues. V lost 3 bases, J lost 0 bases, and 2 bases stayed unmatched. Per the germline V gene, CDR1 is SGHRS and CDR2 is YFSETQ. CDR3 DNA sequence: TGCGCCAGCAGCTCCGGGACTACGAACACCGGGGAGCTGTTTTTT. As protein: CASSSGTTNTGELFF.

V is TRBV30 and J is TRBJ1-2, with 8 bases aligning to TRBD1. J lost 7 bases, V lost 5 bases, and 9 bases had no gene match. Germline CDR1 and CDR2: GTSNPN and SVGIG (reference sequence). The CDR3 consists of 13 residues. Here the CDR3 DNA reads TGTGCCTGGGGGTGGCAGGGGGCGGCTGGCTACACCTTC. It specifies CAWGWQGAAGYTF. The full variable domain, completed using reference TRBV30 and TRBJ1-2, is SQTIHQWPATLVQPVGSPLSLECTVEGTSNPNLYWYRQAAGRGLQLLFYSVGIGQISSEVPQNLSASRPQDRQFILSSKKLLLSDSGFYLCAWGWQGAAGYTFGSGTRLTVV.

The chain carries TRBV28 and TRBJ2-3; 11 bases line up with TRBD2. V lost 3 bases and J lost 5; bases outside the gene matches: 7. CDR3 length: 16 amino acids. Per the germline V gene, CDR1 is MDHEN and CDR2 is SYDVKM. CDR3 DNA: TGTGCCAGCAGTTTGACTAGCGGGACACGTCGAGATACGCAGTATTTT. This gives the protein CASSLTSGTRRDTQYF.

This chain uses TRBV15 with TRBJ2-7; either TRBD1 or TRBD2 may fit D (5 bases each). Looked up from germline, CDR1 is LNHNV and CDR2 is YYDKDF (reference sequence). Trimming stripped 8 bases from V and 1 base from J, with 18 bases between. The CDR3 extends over 15 amino acids. This chain's CDR3 is CATPRLGVRSYEQYV. The CDR3 DNA follows: TGTGCCACCCCCCGTTTGGGGGTTCGATCCTACGAGCAGTACGTC.

This CDR3 reads CASSDSDVAGNEQFF. In nucleotides, the CDR3 is TGTGCCAGCAGCGACAGCGATGTGGCAGGCAATGAGCAGTTCTTC. The V and J genes are TRBV4-2 and TRBJ2-1; TRBD1 might be the D (5 bases). With 5 bases removed from V and 6 bases from J, the gap between germline ends came to 17 bases. The CDR3 covers 15 residues. CDR1 is LGHNA and CDR2 is YNFKEQ in the germline V gene.

This chain uses TRBV7-2 with TRBJ2-6; 7 bases map to TRBD2. This CDR3 comprises 17 residues. The ends lost 2 bases at V and 2 bases at J; junction bases unmatched: 6. Germline loops: CDR1 SGHTA, CDR2 FQGNSA. DNA for the CDR3: TGTGCCAGCAGCTTAAGACCGGGAGGAACTGGGGCCAACGTCCTGACTTTC. Encoded protein: CASSLRPGGTGANVLTF.

The chain uses TRBV6-6 and TRBJ2-1; the D is unclear. Germline V gives CDR1 MNHNY, CDR2 SVGAGI (reference sequence). Deletions cut 2 bases from V and 6 bases from J, with 5 bases between. This CDR3 comprises 12 residues. CDR3 residues: CASSYGGNEQFF. The CDR3 DNA reads as TGTGCCAGCAGTTACGGCGGCAATGAGCAGTTCTTC.

V gene TRBV7-2 combines with J gene TRBJ2-3; 10 positions agree with TRBD2. Germline-derived CDR1 and CDR2 are SGHTA and FQGNSA. V was pared by 10 bases and J by 4 bases, with 8 bases of the junction left unmatched. The CDR3 runs 14 residues. The CDR3 DNA follows: TGTGCCACTACCTCTAGCGGGAGTGCAGATACGCAGTATTTT. Amino acids: CATTSSGSADTQYF.

This clone was counted only a few times. Other DNA sequences in the same sample also yield this CDR3. The rearrangement links TRBV18 to TRBJ2-2; possible D gene TRBD2, 6 bases. This CDR3 is 15 amino acids long. Germline V gene lookup returns CDR1 KGHSH and CDR2 LQKENI. V dropped 0 bases and J dropped 1 base, with 6 bases sitting between them. The DNA of the CDR3 is TGTGCCAGCTCACCACCGGGACTGAACACCGGGGAGCTGTTTTTT. Translating it yields CASSPPGLNTGELFF. The full variable domain, completed using reference TRBV18 and TRBJ2-2, is NAGVMQNPRHLVRRRGQEARLRCSPMKGHSHVYWYRQLPEEGLKFMVYLQKENIIDESGMPKERFSAEFPKEGPSILRIQQVVRGDSAAYFCASSPPGLNTGELFFGEGSRLTVL.

J is TRBJ1-5 and V is TRBV6-6; D possibly corresponds to TRBD1 (6 bases). This CDR3 is built from 16 residues. Germline CDR1 reads MNHNY; CDR2 reads SVGAGI (reference sequence). Trimming cost V 6 bases and J 2 bases, with 17 bases left between them. CDR3 DNA sequence: TGTGCCAGCAGCCCCGGACAGTGGGGAGGCAATCAGCCCCAGCATTTT. Translating gives CASSPGQWGGNQPQHF.

J is TRBJ1-1 and V is TRBV19, with 7 bases that match TRBD1. The trim removed 6 bases at V and 4 bases at J, leaving 5 bases unmatched. There are 13 residues in the CDR3. Per the germline V gene, CDR1 is LNHDA and CDR2 is SQIVND (reference sequence). This chain's CDR3 is CASRDRRGTEAFF. The CDR3, as DNA: TGTGCCAGTAGGGACAGGAGGGGCACTGAAGCTTTCTTT.

The genes are TRBV19 and TRBJ2-5; 8 nucleotides agree with TRBD2. Germline CDR1 and CDR2: LNHDA and SQIVND (reference sequence). V trimming: 7 bases; J trimming: 6 bases; junction bases outside the gene matches: 13. The CDR3 is 15 residues long. In DNA, the CDR3 is TGTGCCAGTAAGCCAGCGGGAGAAAAGAAAAAGACCCAGTACTTC. It yields the protein CASKPAGEKKKTQYF.

The chain is built from TRBV5-1 and TRBJ2-7; 8 nucleotides agree with TRBD2. V was pared by 5 bases and J by 2 bases, with 6 bases of the junction left unmatched. The CDR3 extends over 14 amino acids. CDR1 and CDR2 (germline): SGHRS, YFSETQ. Here the CDR3 DNA reads TGCGCCAGCAGAACGGGACTAGTGGCCTACGAGCAGTACTTC. This sequence encodes CASRTGLVAYEQYF.

The rearrangement links TRBV18 to TRBJ2-2, with a weak D call TRBD2 (7 bases). Per the germline V gene, CDR1 is KGHSH and CDR2 is LQKENI. The length of the CDR3 is 18 residues. Trimming pared 3 bases from V and 4 bases from J, leaving 21 bases between. This CDR3 reads CASSPQGTGAGVTGELFF. The DNA of the CDR3 is TGTGCCAGCTCACCGCAGGGGACGGGCGCGGGAGTCACCGGGGAGCTGTTTTTT.

The rearrangement uses TRBV5-8 and TRBJ1-2; unclear D gene. With 1 base removed from V and 8 bases from J, the gap between germline ends came to 9 bases. The CDR3 runs 12 residues. Germline V gene sequence: CDR1 SGHTS, CDR2 YDEGEE. In DNA, the CDR3 is TGTGCCAGCAGCTTGACCAGGTCCGGCTACACCTTC. It is translated as CASSLTRSGYTF.

CDR3 in amino acids: CAWSVQAGLGYTF. The CDR3 nucleotides read TGTGCCTGGAGTGTACAGGCCGGTCTTGGCTACACCTTC. The chain carries TRBV30 and TRBJ1-2, with TRBD1 as a possible D gene (5 bases). Deletions cut 0 bases from V and 7 bases from J, with 12 bases between. The CDR3 runs to 13 residues. The germline CDR1 and CDR2 sequences are GTSNPN and SVGIG (reference sequence).

In DNA, the CDR3 is TGTGCCAGCAGCTTAGATCAGGGCCCTCGCGAGCAGTACTTC. The encoded protein is CASSLDQGPREQYF. This rearrangement joins TRBV5-4 to TRBJ2-7; D perhaps matches TRBD1 (5 bases). Trimming left V 2 bases short and J 6 bases short, with 15 bases between. The germline V gene encodes CDR1 SGHNT and CDR2 YYREEE (reference sequence). This CDR3 is 14 amino acids long.

The rearrangement joins TRBV19 to TRBJ1-5; 7 bases line up with TRBD1. The CDR3 has 15 residues. The junction had 9 bases not matched to a gene; V was cut back by 7 bases and J by 3 bases. CDR1 LNHDA and CDR2 SQIVND come from the germline V gene (reference sequence). This CDR3 is CASTLNGQDNQPQHF. CDR3 nucleotides: TGTGCCAGTACCCTAAACGGACAGGACAATCAGCCCCAGCATTTT.

The rearrangement uses TRBV30 and TRBJ1-5; 8 nucleotides align to TRBD1. CDR1 GTSNPN and CDR2 SVGIG come from the germline V gene (reference sequence). J gave up 2 bases and V 1 base, and 4 bases lay outside the gene matches. The CDR3 spans 15 residues. CDR3 amino acids: CAWSAGQGGNQPQHF. CDR3 coding DNA: TGTGCCTGGAGTGCCGGACAGGGTGGCAATCAGCCCCAGCATTTT.

This rearrangement joins TRBV11-2 to TRBJ2-3; 8 bases map to TRBD2. Germline V gene sequence: CDR1 SGHAT, CDR2 FQNNGV. Trimming cost V 8 bases and J 1 base; bases outside gene matches: 14. There are 17 residues in the CDR3. CDR3 coding DNA: TGTGCCAGCTGTCCCTGGGCGCGGGAGGCGGGCACAGATACGCAGTATTTT. Its translation: CASCPWAREAGTDTQYF.

The rearrangement uses TRBV4-1 and TRBJ2-5; 9 bases are a match to TRBD2. This CDR3 is built from 14 residues. V was clipped by 1 base and J by 5 bases; unmatched bases: 2. Germline V CDR1 and CDR2: MGHRA, YSYEKL. The CDR3 DNA reads as TGCGCCAGCAGCCAAGGAGGACTAGCGGAGACCCAGTACTTC. Translating gives CASSQGGLAETQYF.